The 18 T cell receptor beta chains in this list originate from one sample, sequenced in a study of T cells in Graves' hyperthyroidism and ophthalmopathy. Amplification targeted TCR beta CDR3 regions from RNA transcripts. HTBI primers were used for first-round RT-PCR of the TCR CDR3. TCRdb re-derived calls from the multiplex PCR reads in MiXCR, one entry per CDR3 protein. The sample has about 500,000 distinct CDR3 sequences, roughly an eighth seen once. Specimen: blood. These receptors were obtained from a woman between 18 and 29 years old with Graves' hyperthyroidism.

At least ten counts were recorded for this clonotype. The chain carries TRBV12-3 or TRBV12-4 and TRBJ1-3; 11 bases are a match to TRBD1. This CDR3 region has 14 residues. V trimming: 8 bases; J trimming: 1 base; junction bases outside the gene matches: 1. As DNA, the CDR3 is TGTGCCAGCGGACAGGGGGCATCTGGAAACACCATATATTTT. This sequence encodes CASGQGASGNTIYF.

This clonotype was detected a few times. V gene TRBV7-9 combines with J gene TRBJ2-3; 8 bases align to TRBD2. Germline CDR1 and CDR2: SEHNR and FQNEAQ (reference sequence). The CDR3 extends over 17 amino acids. J gave up 0 bases and V 4 bases, and 9 bases lay outside the gene matches. CDR3 bases: TGTGCCAGCAGCTCCGGTACAGCGGGAGTCAGCACAGATACGCAGTATTTT. This translates into CASSSGTAGVSTDTQYF.

The gene calls are TRBV24-1 and TRBJ1-5; the match to TRBD1 covers 7 bases. Per the germline V gene, CDR1 is KGHDR and CDR2 is SFDVKD. The junction had 5 bases not matched to a gene; V was cut back by 5 bases and J by 5 bases. CDR3 length: 14 residues. The CDR3 reads CATSAQGGHQPQHF. CDR3 nucleotides: TGTGCCACCAGTGCCCAGGGGGGCCATCAGCCCCAGCATTTT.

There are a few counts of this clonotype. The chain couples TRBV27 to TRBJ1-5, with TRBD1 matching over 12 bases. The CDR3 sequence is 16 residues long. The trim removed 5 bases at V and 11 bases at J, leaving 13 bases unmatched. CDR1 is MNHEY, CDR2 SMNVEV, per germline (reference sequence). The CDR3 is CASSPHPRDRGRAQHF. Here the CDR3 DNA reads TGTGCCAGCAGTCCTCATCCCCGGGACAGGGGGCGAGCCCAGCATTTT.

The rearrangement joins TRBV24-1 to TRBJ2-2; tentatively, D is TRBD2 (6 bases). This CDR3 region has 13 residues. Deletions cut 4 bases from V and 13 bases from J, with 15 bases between. The germline V gene has CDR1 KGHDR and CDR2 SFDVKD. The CDR3 region has the DNA TGTGCCACCAGTGAACGCTCGAAGGGAGGGCTGTTTTTT. This translates into CATSERSKGGLFF.

This clonotype showed up many times. The V call is TRBV5-1, the J call TRBJ1-5; D possibly corresponds to TRBD1 (6 bases). The CDR3 length is 17 residues. V was cut by 4 bases and J by 1 base, with 18 bases left in between. Germline V gene data show CDR1 as SGHRS and CDR2 as YFSETQ. DNA of the CDR3: TGCGCCAGCAGCCCCGGTCATGGGGGCACGAGCAATCAGCCCCAGCATTTT. The encoded protein is CASSPGHGGTSNQPQHF.

This clonotype was seen at least ten times. The chain links TRBV9 to TRBJ2-3; D is possibly TRBD1 (5 bases). CDR1 SGDLS and CDR2 YYNGEE come from the germline V gene. CDR3 size: 17 residues. Trimming took off 4 bases at V and 3 bases at J, with 21 bases between the two ends. CDR3 residues: CASSPRLGASGTDTQYF. The CDR3 nucleotides read TGTGCCAGCAGCCCACGCCTAGGGGCTAGTGGGACAGATACGCAGTATTTT.

CDR3 in amino acids: CASRIPLSNNEKLFF. CDR3 DNA sequence: TGTGCCAGCAGAATACCATTGTCAAATAATGAAAAACTGTTTTTT. The gene calls are TRBV2 and TRBJ1-4; D gene ambiguous. CDR1 and CDR2 from the germline V gene are SNHLY and FYNNEI. The CDR3 contains 15 residues. V gave up 6 bases and J gave up 4 bases, with 15 bases separating them.

The chain links TRBV12-3 or TRBV12-4 to TRBJ1-3, with D hard to call. The CDR3 length is 14 residues. Deletions cut 3 bases from V and 0 bases from J, with 6 bases between. Here the CDR3 DNA reads TGTGCCAGCAGTTTGTGGGACTCTGGAAACACCATATATTTT. Translating gives CASSLWDSGNTIYF.

The chain recombines TRBV7-2 with TRBJ1-3; D possibly corresponds to TRBD1 (6 bases). Germline CDR1 reads SGHTA; CDR2 reads FQGNSA. The CDR3 extends over 17 amino acids. V was cut by 1 base and J by 0 bases, with 13 bases left in between. The CDR3 sequence is CASSLVPGHSSGNTIYF. The CDR3 DNA is TGTGCCAGCAGCTTAGTACCGGGACACAGCTCTGGAAACACCATATATTTT.

The chain uses TRBV5-6 and TRBJ2-5, with 9 bases identical to TRBD2. V was clipped by 4 bases and J by 10 bases; unmatched bases: 14. The CDR3 spans 15 residues. Per germline, CDR1 SGHDT and CDR2 YYEEEE. The CDR3: CASSRGLAFREGQYF. In nucleotides, the CDR3 is TGTGCCAGCAGCCGGGGACTAGCCTTTCGGGAGGGCCAGTACTTC.

This clonotype was recorded at least ten times. The rearrangement links TRBV12-3 or TRBV12-4 to TRBJ2-4; 10 bases are shared with TRBD1. CDR3 length: 15 residues. With 3 bases clipped from V and 8 bases from J, the junction kept 7 bases outside the gene matches. The DNA for the CDR3 is TGTGCCAGCAGTTTTGACCGGGACAGGGGTGACATTCAGTACTTC. Amino acids: CASSFDRDRGDIQYF.

This clonotype was found many times. V gene TRBV30 combines with J gene TRBJ1-2; D may be TRBD1 (5 bases). There are 13 residues in the CDR3. Germline V gene data show CDR1 as GTSNPN and CDR2 as SVGIG (reference sequence). Trimming removed 2 bases from V and 6 bases from J, with 13 bases in between. CDR3 sequence (DNA): TGTGCCTGGAGTCAGGACACCTTCAATGGCTACACCTTC. It translates to CAWSQDTFNGYTF.

The J gene is TRBJ1-2, the V gene TRBV19; D is unresolved. V gave up 5 bases and J gave up 5 bases, with 15 bases separating them. CDR1 and CDR2 (germline): LNHDA, SQIVND (reference sequence). The CDR3 contains 14 residues. The chain's CDR3 is CASSFFSNQYGYTF. The CDR3 nucleotides read TGTGCCAGTAGTTTTTTCAGTAATCAGTATGGCTACACCTTC.

This clonotype was picked up many times. This chain joins TRBV27 and TRBJ2-7, with 12 bases lining up with TRBD2. The ends lost 4 bases at V and 2 bases at J; junction bases unmatched: 9. This CDR3 has 17 amino acids. Germline lookup yields CDR1 MNHEY and CDR2 SMNVEV (reference sequence). CDR3 in DNA: TGTGCCAGCAGTTATTACTTGGGACTAGCGGGCCCCTACGAGCAGTACTTC. Its translation is CASSYYLGLAGPYEQYF.

This clonotype came up many times. J is TRBJ2-1 and V is TRBV7-9; D is unresolved. The CDR3 runs 15 residues. V gave up 3 bases and J gave up 4 bases, with 13 bases separating them. Germline V gene sequence: CDR1 SEHNR, CDR2 FQNEAQ (reference sequence). The CDR3 loop is CASSFGISPYNEQFF. CDR3 coding DNA: TGTGCCAGCAGCTTCGGCATCTCTCCTTACAATGAGCAGTTCTTC. Variable domain in full (rest from reference TRBV7-9 and TRBJ2-1): DTGVSQNPRHKITKRGQNVTFRCDPISEHNRLYWYRQTLGQGPEFLTYFQNEAQLEKSRLLSDRFSAERPKGSFSTLEIQRTEQGDSAMYLCASSFGISPYNEQFFGPGTRLTVL.

This clonotype was seen repeatedly, ten times or more. The V call is TRBV11-3, the J call TRBJ2-7; D gene unclear. The V gene's germline CDR1 is SGHNT and CDR2 YENEEA. This CDR3 has 13 residues. The V gene lost 0 bases and the J gene lost 6 bases, with 9 bases spanning the gap. CDR3 amino acids: CASSLEFLGEQYF. The CDR3 region has the DNA TGTGCCAGCAGCTTAGAGTTTCTCGGCGAGCAGTACTTC.

This clonotype was found many times. The V and J genes are TRBV7-8 and TRBJ2-7; no clear D gene. Germline V gene sequence: CDR1 SGHVS, CDR2 FQNEAQ. Between the trimmed V and J ends, which lost 0 bases and 2 bases, there was a span of 14 bases. This CDR3 comprises 16 residues. This CDR3 is CASSLARLTLTYEQYF. CDR3 DNA sequence: TGTGCCAGCAGCTTAGCGAGGTTAACTCTCACCTACGAGCAGTACTTC.